The 13 T cell receptor beta chains below come from one sample, sequenced in a study of breast tumors, draining lymph nodes, adjacent tissues. Samples came from axillary lymph nodes draining the breast cancer. TCRdb recomputed calls from the multiplex PCR reads with MiXCR, one row per CDR3 protein. The sample lists 100,000 or so distinct CDR3 sequences, around 21% occurring once. Sequencing was done on a sample of axillary lymph node tissue. The receptors shown here come from a female donor with breast cancer. Some clones in this sample may be carry-over from other donors' samples.

This clonotype has at least ten counts. This chain links TRBV7-9 with TRBJ1-5; a possible D gene is TRBD1 (6 bases). The CDR3 is 17 amino acids. Germline V CDR1 and CDR2: SEHNR, FQNEAQ (reference sequence). Trimming removed 5 bases from V and 1 base from J, with 18 bases in between. The DNA for the CDR3 is TGTGCCAGCAGCCCAGGAGGCGGGGGCCAGAGCAATCAGCCCCAGCATTTT. This gives the protein CASSPGGGGQSNQPQHF.

This chain connects TRBV28 to TRBJ2-1, with TRBD2 matching 7 bases. The J segment lost 6 bases and the V segment lost 1 base, leaving 9 bases of the junction unmatched. Per germline, CDR1 MDHEN and CDR2 SYDVKM. CDR3 size: 16 residues. DNA of the CDR3: TGTGCCAGCAGTTTATTTGGGGAGGGCCGATCCAATGAGCAGTTCTTC. It codes for CASSLFGEGRSNEQFF.

In the case of this clonotype: This clone may be a read error of a much larger clone one base away. The genes are TRBV4-1 and TRBJ2-7; perhaps TRBD2 as D (5 bases). V was pared by 1 base and J by 7 bases, with 14 bases between. Germline loops: CDR1 MGHRA, CDR2 YSYEKL. The CDR3 has 14 amino acids. The CDR3 sequence: CASSQGRTVLEQYF. CDR3 DNA sequence: TGCGCCAGCAGCCAAGGGAGGACTGTTCTTGAGCAGTACTTC.

The table lists this clonotype with a few counts. The chain is built from TRBV4-1 and TRBJ2-1; TRBD1 matches 10 bases. J was trimmed by 8 bases and V by 4 bases; bases with no gene match: 14. Germline V CDR1 and CDR2: MGHRA, YSYEKL. CDR3 length equals 17 residues. CDR3 nucleotide sequence: TGCGCCAGCAGCCTCCTGGTCCGGGACAGGGGAGTCGATGAGCAGTTCTTC. This gives the protein CASSLLVRDRGVDEQFF.

This clonotype occurred a few times. This rearrangement joins TRBV5-4 to TRBJ2-5; 10 positions match TRBD2. This CDR3 spans 16 amino acids. V gave up 3 bases and J gave up 5 bases; unmatched junction bases: 10. CDR1 and CDR2 from the germline V gene are SGHNT and YYREEE (reference sequence). CDR3 region: CASSWSGGASWETQYF. CDR3 in DNA: TGTGCCAGCAGCTGGAGCGGGGGGGCGAGTTGGGAGACCCAGTACTTC.

Comment on this clonotype: The germline gene is not matched at one end of the junction; a read error may be the cause. V and J are TRBV9 and TRBJ2-2; TRBD2 might be the D (5 bases). Germline V gene sequence: CDR1 SGDLS, CDR2 YYNGEE. This CDR3 region has 12 residues. The CDR3 is CASGTRTGELSF. The CDR3 coding sequence is TGTGCCAGCGGTACACGGACCGGGGAGCTGTCTTTT.

The V and J genes are TRBV7-9 and TRBJ2-2; 8 positions match TRBD2. The CDR3 has 16 residues. CDR1 is SEHNR and CDR2 is FQNEAQ in the germline V gene (reference sequence). With 1 base clipped from V and 7 bases from J, the junction kept 8 bases outside the gene matches. Here the CDR3 reads CASSLGAGAPGGELFF. The CDR3 DNA sequence: TGTGCCAGCAGCTTAGGAGCGGGGGCCCCCGGCGGGGAGCTGTTTTTT.

This clonotype was observed at least ten times. The V call is TRBV6-4, the J call TRBJ2-3; D remains ambiguous. The CDR3 is made up of 15 amino acids. Trimming removed 9 bases at V and 0 bases at J, with 16 bases between. Germline values: CDR1 MRHNA, CDR2 SNTAGT. The CDR3 coding sequence is TGTGCCAGGAAGAGAAGGTCTCCTAGCACAGATACGCAGTATTTT. Translation gives CARKRRSPSTDTQYF.

This clonotype showed up many times. The DNA of the CDR3 is TGCGCCAGCAGTCCACTAGCGGGCACCACAGATACGCAGTATTTT. Amino acid sequence: CASSPLAGTTDTQYF. The chain recombines TRBV10-2 with TRBJ2-3, with 9 bases identical to TRBD2. V shed 5 bases, J shed 2 bases, and the junction held 5 bases outside the gene matches. This CDR3 is 15 amino acids long. Looked up from germline, CDR1 is WSHSY and CDR2 is SAAADI.

This clonotype was picked up many times. CDR3 in amino acids: CASSLAGYNSPLHF. As DNA, the CDR3 is TGTGCCAGCAGCTTAGCGGGCTATAATTCACCCCTCCACTTT. This chain links TRBV11-2 with TRBJ1-6; D remains unclear. This CDR3 has 14 amino acids. Germline CDR1 reads SGHAT; CDR2 reads FQNNGV. Trimming took off 1 base at V and 3 bases at J, with 4 bases between the two ends.

The chain is built from TRBV27 and TRBJ2-1; possible D gene TRBD2, 5 bases. The CDR3 extends over 15 amino acids. Trimming removed 0 bases from V and 2 bases from J, with 8 bases in between. Germline-derived CDR1 and CDR2 are MNHEY and SMNVEV (reference sequence). The CDR3 loop reads CASSLSREAYNEQFF. The CDR3 DNA reads TGTGCCAGCAGTTTATCGAGGGAAGCCTACAATGAGCAGTTCTTC.

The rearrangement links TRBV6-5 to TRBJ2-5, with 13 nucleotides matching TRBD2. The CDR3 is 18 amino acids. The V gene end was trimmed by 4 bases and the J gene end by 5 bases; junction bases not matched to a gene: 13. Germline CDR1 reads MNHEY; CDR2 reads SVGAGI. Written as DNA, the CDR3 is TGTGCCAGCAGTTCCCCGACTAGCGGGGGGCCGACGGTGGAGACCCAGTACTTC. Its protein product is CASSSPTSGGPTVETQYF.

CDR3 residues: CSAKHSYEQYF. The CDR3 bases are TGCAGTGCTAAGCACAGCTACGAGCAGTACTTC. The genes are TRBV20-1 and TRBJ2-7; D remains ambiguous. Trimming took 4 bases from V and 3 from J, leaving 7 bases between them. The CDR3 spans 11 residues. Germline-derived CDR1 and CDR2 are DFQATT and SNEGSKA (reference sequence).